This TCR beta chain comes out of a study of blood T cell repertoires in COVID-19. About the study: Acute-phase and convalescent COVID-19 samples originated in the United States, Italy and Spain. The cDNA or gDNA used as material had been derived from T cells, B-cell-depleted T cells, or PBMCs.

Germline V gene data show CDR1 as LNHDA and CDR2 as SQIVND (reference sequence). This CDR3 comprises 13 residues. V was pared by 3 bases and J by 6 bases, with 1 base of the junction left unmatched. Study members were between roughly 18 and 100 years old and lived in 20 to 25 US regions. Donors in Cohort 3 counted as recovered after two negative PCRs, clearance, or symptom resolution. Data came from immunoSEQ multiplex PCR; TCRdb stores just in-frame clones and leaves some out. The table records about 300,000 clones, about nine tenths of them present only once. Material: PBMCs or T cells enriched from blood (not recorded which). The chain has TRBV19 and TRBJ1-5; 8 bases match TRBD1. The clonotype was recovered from a woman aged 35 to 49 who had recovered from COVID-19. CDR3 residues: CASSMDRAQPQHF. The DNA for the CDR3 is TGTGCCAGTAGTATGGACAGGGCTCAGCCCCAGCATTTT.